This T cell receptor (beta chain) was recovered during a study of blood T cell repertoires in COVID-19 (dated by TCRdb to the early 2020s). The study in broad terms: Samples from collaborators originated in the United States, Italy and Spain and spanned both the acute and convalescent phases of COVID-19. The material from the prospective study consisted of cDNA or gDNA derived from T cells, B-cell-depleted T cells, or PBMCs. The dataset comprised deeply sampled blood TCRbeta repertoires from subjects exposed to, actively infected with, or recovered from COVID-19. A freely available public database, intended as a resource for researchers studying the immune response to SARS-CoV-2, is where the repertoires were released. The samples were drawn from the first 160 participants of the ongoing ImmuneRACE study and from over a thousand subjects provided by 6 global collaborators. Nearly every sample came with metadata listing a de-identified subject ID, COVID-19 status, age in years and sex. Where available, HLA class I and class II types were obtained from metadata supplied by the sample provider rather than from assay-based typing. Summary of the overall study and its limitations: The amount of clinical and demographic metadata varied by source and participant and was provided uncurated.

With respect to this clone: Its cognate antigen has yet to be identified. Per-nucleotide qualities are absent, and no much larger clonotype sits a single base away. This CDR3 is also generated by other DNA sequences in the sample.

TCRbeta CDR3 regions were amplified from genomic DNA by means of the immunoSEQ Assay, a bias-controlled multiplex PCR. As for the original processing: The number of nucleated cells in each sample was estimated by amplification of reference gene primers within the assay. To quantify the absolute abundance of each unique TCRbeta CDR3 rearrangement, sequence reads were collapsed and filtered. For each sample, productive Simpson clonality was calculated as the square root of Simpson's diversity index over productive rearrangements. In its TCRdb copy, this immuneACCESS table keeps in-frame sequences only and misses some clones. Where compared with another copy, unresolved V genes explain less than half of these, and the others have no known cause. V and J calls plus clone size are reproduced from that table; the DNA served to infer D and trimming. The sample profile shows some 300,000 clones; around 92% of them were found once. 1.8% of the sample comes from the top ten.

One collaborating source in Seattle enrolled patients while the patients were actively infected and followed the patients over time throughout the course of disease. Whole blood was collected in K2EDTA tubes by collaborating institutions according to the institutions' own protocols. Collaborator samples were shipped for TCRbeta analysis as frozen whole blood, isolated PBMCs, or DNA extracted from either sample type. The receptor comes from a woman aged 30 to 39 with COVID-19, enrolled during active disease. Material: peripheral blood.

The sequenced DNA is TGTGCCAGCTCACCACGCGGTAACACTGAAGCTTTCTTT. Translated, this gives CASSPRGNTEAFF. The chain employs TRBV18 and TRBJ1-1; no D gene is confidently identified. V is reduced by 1 base and J by 2 bases, leaving a spacing of 5 bases between them. Based on the germline V gene, the CDR1 and CDR2 sequences are KGHSH and LQKENI. The cysteine opens and the phenylalanine closes a CDR3 of 13 amino acids. The CDR3 DNA has 39 bases and is translated from base 1.